This TCR beta chain was sequenced during a study of cytomegalovirus exposure and HLA in healthy donors. The study, taken as a whole, reports: Across donors, sequencing depth was assumed by presence/absence analyses to be roughly uniform. TCR beta V- and J-gene trimming was later associated with a missense DCLRE1C variant. In a later analysis, donors in an Asian-associated ancestry cluster reportedly had fewer N-insertions in productive TCRs than the cohort mean.

Comment on this clone: Its target is unknown.

PCR used 60 Vbeta primers and 13 Jbeta primers. Some clones are missing from TCRdb's copy, which holds only in-frame ones; the method was immunoSEQ multiplex PCR. The sample carries 95,000 to 110,000 clones, around 85% recorded once. Germline assignment: CDR1 KGHSH and CDR2 LQKENI. J gave up 3 bases and V 3 bases, and 9 bases lay outside the gene matches. The CDR3 consists of 16 residues. Healthy bone marrow donors supplied every sample. The clonotype was recovered from a man aged 30 to 39 in good health and CMV-seronegative. The V call is TRBV18, the J call TRBJ1-1; 8 bases match TRBD1. Sample: PBMCs. CDR3 bases: TGTGCCAGCTCACCTGATGGGTCAGGGGGCTACACTGAAGCTTTCTTT. It specifies CASSPDGSGGYTEAFF.